This entry lists 11 T cell receptor beta chains sequenced from one sample in a study of blood T cell repertoires in COVID-19. Sequencing used immunoSEQ multiplex PCR; TCRdb keeps in-frame clones, though not all of them. The sample lists 360,000 or so clones; roughly four fifths were seen once. Specimen: PBMCs or T cells enriched from blood (not recorded which). The receptors stem from a woman in her forties or fifties who had recovered from COVID-19.

This chain connects TRBV11-2 to TRBJ1-2, with TRBD1 identical over 9 bases. Germline CDR1 is SGHAT and CDR2 is FQNNGV. The CDR3 runs to 15 residues. The V segment lost 5 bases and the J segment 4 bases; nucleotides outside the gene matches: 8. The CDR3, as DNA: TGTGCCAGCAGCCCCGGGACAGGGACAGGCTATGGCTACACCTTC. It yields the protein CASSPGTGTGYGYTF.

The genes are TRBV6-6 and TRBJ1-2, with 7 nucleotides matching TRBD1. This CDR3 is built from 13 residues. V shed 5 bases and J 2 bases; nucleotides not matched to a gene: 2. Germline V gives CDR1 MNHNY, CDR2 SVGAGI (reference sequence). Written as DNA, the CDR3 is TGTGCCAGCAGTGTGACAGGGAACTATGGCTACACCTTC. The encoded protein is CASSVTGNYGYTF.

This clone was observed a handful of times. The chain links TRBV19 to TRBJ2-5; D is uncertain. The ends were cut back, 3 bases at V and 6 bases at J, with 17 bases in the middle. The germline CDR1 and CDR2 sequences are LNHDA and SQIVND (reference sequence). This CDR3 is built from 15 residues. DNA of the CDR3: TGTGCCAGTAGTATCACCCGCCAAAGCTATCAGACCCAGTACTTC. Protein sequence: CASSITRQSYQTQYF.

This chain joins TRBV19 and TRBJ1-3, with a possible D match to TRBD1 (6 bases). This CDR3 is 14 amino acids long. The V gene lost 3 bases and the J gene lost 3 bases, with 9 bases spanning the gap. CDR1 and CDR2 (germline): LNHDA, SQIVND (reference sequence). CDR3 nucleotide sequence: TGTGCCAGTAGTATTGGACAGATTGGAAACACCATATATTTT. It encodes CASSIGQIGNTIYF. Complete variable domain (other parts from reference TRBV19 and TRBJ1-3): DGGITQSPKYLFRKEGQNVTLSCEQNLNHDAMYWYRQDPGQGLRLIYYSQIVNDFQKGDIAEGYSVSREKKESFPLTVTSAQKNPTAFYLCASSIGQIGNTIYFGEGSWLTVV.

Details on this clone: This CDR3 is also generated by other DNA sequences in the sample. V and J are TRBV9 and TRBJ2-5, with 8 nucleotides matching TRBD2. The germline V gene has CDR1 SGDLS and CDR2 YYNGEE. This CDR3 contains 15 residues. V lost 0 bases to trimming and J lost 2 bases; unmatched junction nucleotides: 3. For the CDR3, the DNA is TGTGCCAGCAGCGTAGCTGCGGGGGGACAAGAGACCCAGTACTTC. Its translation is CASSVAAGGQETQYF.

The chain couples TRBV20-1 to TRBJ2-3; no firm D call. CDR3 length: 11 amino acids. Germline V lookup: CDR1 DFQATT, CDR2 SNEGSKA (reference sequence). V was trimmed by 5 bases and J by 2 bases, leaving 5 bases between them. The CDR3 region is CSAGITDTQYF. The CDR3 bases are TGCAGTGCTGGCATCACAGATACGCAGTATTTT.

The rearrangement joins TRBV4-2 to TRBJ1-6; 7 bases agree with TRBD1. This CDR3 region has 16 residues. The trim removed 0 bases at V and 7 bases at J, leaving 6 bases unmatched. CDR1 and CDR2 (germline): LGHNA, YNFKEQ. The CDR3 DNA reads TGTGCCAGCAGCCAAGACCCTGGCAGGGGGAATTCACCCCTCCACTTT. This translates into CASSQDPGRGNSPLHF.

This clone was observed a single time. This chain links TRBV9 with TRBJ2-3; 8 bases align to TRBD2. J lost 0 bases, V lost 7 bases, and 7 bases had no gene match. Germline CDR1 is SGDLS and CDR2 is YYNGEE. The length of the CDR3 is 15 residues. CDR3 nucleotides: TGTGCCAGCCAGATGGGCGGGGGGAGCACAGATACGCAGTATTTT. It codes for CASQMGGGSTDTQYF.

The rearrangement uses TRBV9 and TRBJ2-1; possible D gene TRBD2, 6 bases. The CDR3 runs 17 residues. V lost 1 base to trimming and J lost 0 bases, with 14 bases between them. The V gene's germline CDR1 is SGDLS and CDR2 YYNGEE. CDR3 amino acids: CASSVRASAISYNEQFF. In DNA, the CDR3 is TGTGCCAGCAGCGTAAGGGCTAGCGCAATCTCCTACAATGAGCAGTTCTTC.

The chain carries TRBV6-2 or TRBV6-3 and TRBJ2-1, with 12 nucleotides matching TRBD2. The CDR3 is 16 amino acids. The V gene end was trimmed by 4 bases and the J gene end by 2 bases; junction bases not matched to a gene: 3. CDR1 and CDR2 (germline): MNHEY, SVGEGT. For the CDR3, the DNA is TGTGCCAGCAGTTGGGGACTAGCGGGCCCCTACAATGAGCAGTTCTTC. This encodes CASSWGLAGPYNEQFF.

The chain couples TRBV5-1 to TRBJ2-7; 7 bases are a match to TRBD2. Germline loops: CDR1 SGHRS, CDR2 YFSETQ. The CDR3 extends over 13 amino acids. V gave up 7 bases and J gave up 1 base; unmatched junction bases: 5. The CDR3 reads CASRDYQSYEQYF. Here the CDR3 DNA reads TGCGCCAGCCGGGACTACCAATCCTACGAGCAGTACTTC.